This entry lists 28 T cell receptor beta chains sequenced from one sample in a study of response to subunit inactivated influenza vaccine. TCRdb fed the RT-PCR reads into MiXCR, producing one record per CDR3 protein. The table records approximately 290,000 distinct CDR3 sequences, about 20% of them present only once. The sequencing here drew on PBMCs from blood, taken about 20 months after vaccination. All receptors come from a man between 50 and 75 years old who received an inactivated influenza vaccine.

The rearrangement links TRBV9 to TRBJ2-1, with D maybe TRBD2 (6 bases). Trimming left V 0 bases short and J 1 base short, with 11 bases between. The CDR3 runs 16 residues. From germline, CDR1 is SGDLS and CDR2 YYNGEE. The CDR3 DNA reads TGTGCCAGCAGCGTAGATGCGGGGTCGTCCTACAATGAGCAGTTCTTC. Encoded protein: CASSVDAGSSYNEQFF.

CDR3 in DNA: TGTGCCATCAGCCAGACTAGCGGGAGTGAGCAGTTCTTC. This translates into CAISQTSGSEQFF. The V and J genes are TRBV10-3 and TRBJ2-1; TRBD2 aligns across 12 bases. The CDR3 has 13 amino acids. Germline V gene data show CDR1 as ENHRY and CDR2 as SYGVKD. Germline trimming cut 6 bases from V and 9 bases from J; bases unmatched to any gene: 3.

The chain employs TRBV7-2 and TRBJ1-6; no firm D call. V was cut by 5 bases and J by 5 bases, with 13 bases left in between. The CDR3 covers 15 residues. Looked up from germline, CDR1 is SGHTA and CDR2 is FQGNSA. In nucleotides, the CDR3 is TGTGCCAGCAGCCTCCCGGCACCTAATAATTCACCCCTCCACTTT. Translating gives CASSLPAPNNSPLHF.

This clonotype was seen only a few times. The chain carries TRBV9 and TRBJ1-1; no clear D gene. Trimming removed 0 bases from V and 1 base from J, with 7 bases in between. The CDR3 totals 14 residues. CDR1 and CDR2 from the germline V gene are SGDLS and YYNGEE. The CDR3 coding sequence is TGTGCCAGCAGCGTAGGGGCGGCGAACACTGAAGCTTTCTTT. Protein sequence: CASSVGAANTEAFF.

CDR3 in amino acids: CASSYSADRGNTEAFF. CDR3 in DNA: TGTGCCAGCAGTTACTCCGCGGACAGGGGAAACACTGAAGCTTTCTTT. This chain connects TRBV6-5 to TRBJ1-1; TRBD1 agrees at 9 bases. The trim removed 0 bases at V and 2 bases at J, leaving 4 bases unmatched. The germline V gene has CDR1 MNHEY and CDR2 SVGAGI. The CDR3 is 16 residues long.

This clonotype was counted a few times. The chain uses TRBV7-9 and TRBJ1-1; the match to TRBD1 covers 7 bases. Germline values: CDR1 SEHNR, CDR2 FQNEAQ (reference sequence). V dropped 3 bases and J dropped 10; count of bases not matched to a gene: 11. This CDR3 is built from 14 residues. The CDR3 nucleotides are TGTGCCAGCAGCTTGGAAGGGGGCCCGGTAACAGCTTTCTTT. Its protein is CASSLEGGPVTAFF. Full variable domain (remainder filled in from reference TRBV7-9 and TRBJ1-1): DTGVSQNPRHKITKRGQNVTFRCDPISEHNRLYWYRQTLGQGPEFLTYFQNEAQLEKSRLLSDRFSAERPKGSFSTLEIQRTEQGDSAMYLCASSLEGGPVTAFFGQGTRLTVV.

The rearrangement links TRBV2 to TRBJ1-2, with D hard to call. The CDR3 length is 13 residues. The germline CDR1 and CDR2 sequences are SNHLY and FYNNEI. Trimming took off 0 bases at V and 2 bases at J, with 4 bases between the two ends. CDR3 loop: CASSEAWNYGYTF. CDR3 DNA: TGTGCCAGCAGTGAAGCATGGAACTATGGCTACACCTTC.

This clonotype came up many times. This rearrangement joins TRBV28 to TRBJ1-1; D remains ambiguous. This CDR3 is 15 amino acids long. Germline CDR1 and CDR2: MDHEN and SYDVKM. Trimming took off 7 bases at V and 0 bases at J, with 15 bases between the two ends. CDR3 sequence reads: CASIAAAPVNTEAFF. The CDR3 DNA reads as TGTGCCAGCATCGCGGCAGCGCCCGTGAACACTGAAGCTTTCTTT.

This clonotype was seen only a few times. This chain links TRBV20-1 with TRBJ2-4, with D possibly being TRBD2 (5 bases). V was clipped by 6 bases and J by 0 bases, with 9 bases between them. Germline values: CDR1 DFQATT, CDR2 SNEGSKA (reference sequence). This CDR3 comprises 13 residues. The DNA of the CDR3 is TGCAGTGCCACCCGGGGAGCCAAAAACATTCAGTACTTC. Residues: CSATRGAKNIQYF.

This chain joins TRBV7-9 and TRBJ1-1, with TRBD1 as a possible D gene (6 bases). Trimming cost V 5 bases and J 4 bases, with 14 bases left between them. The CDR3 has 14 residues. In germline, CDR1 is SEHNR, CDR2 FQNEAQ (reference sequence). In DNA, the CDR3 is TGTGCCAGCAGCATACGGACAGCGGTCACTGAAGCTTTCTTT. This codes for CASSIRTAVTEAFF.

This clonotype has only a few counts. The rearrangement uses TRBV20-1 and TRBJ1-1; tentatively, D is TRBD1 (6 bases). Trimming took off 4 bases at V and 4 bases at J, with 16 bases between the two ends. CDR1 is DFQATT and CDR2 is SNEGSKA in the germline V gene (reference sequence). This CDR3 region has 14 residues. The CDR3 DNA follows: TGCAGTGCTACCCTAACCGGGGGCCTCACTGAAGCTTTCTTT. Amino acid sequence: CSATLTGGLTEAFF.

This clonotype was found many times. The chain carries TRBV28 and TRBJ2-3, with 8 bases aligning to TRBD1. Germline loops: CDR1 MDHEN, CDR2 SYDVKM. J gave up 12 bases and V 6 bases, and 11 bases lay outside the gene matches. The CDR3 contains 13 residues. CDR3 coding DNA: TGTGCCAGCAGGTTTTATGGGCAGGGGGCTCAGTATTTT. Translating it yields CASRFYGQGAQYF. The entire variable domain, with the rest obtained from reference TRBV28 and TRBJ2-3, is as follows: DVKVTQSSRYLVKRTGEKVFLECVQDMDHENMFWYRQDPGLGLRLIYFSYDVKMKEKGDIPEGYSVSREKKERFSLILESASTNQTSMYLCASRFYGQGAQYFGPGTRLTVL.

This clonotype came up a few times. The chain recombines TRBV30 with TRBJ1-1; D not certain. Germline CDR1 GTSNPN, CDR2 SVGIG (reference sequence). The V gene lost 3 bases and the J gene lost 1 base, with 3 bases spanning the gap. CDR3 size: 11 residues. CDR3 protein: CAWRKNTEAFF. DNA for the CDR3: TGTGCCTGGAGGAAGAACACTGAAGCTTTCTTT. Complete variable domain (other parts from reference TRBV30 and TRBJ1-1): SQTIHQWPATLVQPVGSPLSLECTVEGTSNPNLYWYRQAAGRGLQLLFYSVGIGQISSEVPQNLSASRPQDRQFILSSKKLLLSDSGFYLCAWRKNTEAFFGQGTRLTVV.

This rearrangement joins TRBV27 to TRBJ2-1, with TRBD1 matching over 8 bases. Germline CDR1 and CDR2: MNHEY and SMNVEV (reference sequence). The CDR3 contains 15 residues. V lost 5 bases to trimming and J lost 7 bases; unmatched junction nucleotides: 10. The CDR3 coding sequence is TGTGCCAGCAGTCCCCTCGGACAGGGTATGAATGAGCAGTTCTTC. This gives the protein CASSPLGQGMNEQFF.

The chain carries TRBV20-1 and TRBJ1-1, with D unclear. The V and J ends lost 6 bases and 5 bases respectively, with 10 bases between them. Looked up from germline, CDR1 is DFQATT and CDR2 is SNEGSKA (reference sequence). The CDR3 is made up of 11 amino acids. CDR3 nucleotide sequence: TGCAGTGCAAGTTCCCCGACTGAAGCTTTCTTT. Amino acids: CSASSPTEAFF.

This clonotype was recorded at least ten times. This sequence joins TRBV28 and TRBJ1-1; TRBD1 agrees at 7 bases. The CDR3 spans 13 residues. The germline gives CDR1 MDHEN, CDR2 SYDVKM. The J segment lost 1 base and the V segment lost 7 bases, leaving 3 bases of the junction unmatched. The DNA for the CDR3 is TGTGCCAGCACCGGGACAGCGAACACTGAAGCTTTCTTT. It encodes CASTGTANTEAFF.

This sequence joins TRBV2 and TRBJ1-2, with 9 positions matching TRBD1. This CDR3 spans 12 amino acids. Germline trimming cut 4 bases from V and 8 bases from J; bases unmatched to any gene: 2. Per the germline V gene, CDR1 is SNHLY and CDR2 is FYNNEI. The CDR3 spells CASSGTGVGYTF. The CDR3 DNA is TGTGCCAGCAGTGGGACAGGGGTCGGCTACACCTTC.

This clonotype was recorded a few times. The chain combines TRBV5-4 with TRBJ1-2; no definite D call. The V and J ends lost 0 bases and 2 bases respectively, with 8 bases between them. Per germline, CDR1 SGHNT and CDR2 YYREEE (reference sequence). The length of the CDR3 is 14 residues. CDR3 sequence: CASSLGYGNYGYTF. The CDR3 region has the DNA TGTGCCAGCAGCTTGGGGTACGGGAACTATGGCTACACCTTC.

The chain links TRBV29-1 to TRBJ2-5; D is perhaps TRBD1 (6 bases). CDR1 is SQVTM, CDR2 ANQGSEA, per germline. This CDR3 spans 13 amino acids. Trimming took 6 bases from V and 0 from J, leaving 11 bases between them. The CDR3 reads CSVRDTNQETQYF. CDR3 sequence (DNA): TGCAGCGTACGGGACACCAACCAAGAGACCCAGTACTTC. The full variable domain, in which reference TRBV29-1 and TRBJ2-5 provide the parts outside the CDR3, is SAVISQKPSRDICQRGTSLTIQCQVDSQVTMMFWYRQQPGQSLTLIATANQGSEATYESGFVIDKFPISRPNLTFSTLTVSNMSPEDSSIYLCSVRDTNQETQYFGPGTRLLVL.

This clonotype appeared a few times. This rearrangement joins TRBV12-3 or TRBV12-4 to TRBJ1-2; 8 positions match TRBD1. V lost 6 bases, J lost 4 bases, and 4 bases stayed unmatched. CDR3 length equals 13 residues. CDR3 sequence reads: CASRKGQVYGYTF. CDR3 coding DNA: TGTGCCAGCAGGAAGGGACAGGTCTATGGCTACACCTTC.

The chain joins TRBV7-2 to TRBJ1-1; TRBD1 aligns across 7 bases. Germline CDR1 and CDR2: SGHTA and FQGNSA. The CDR3 loop spans 12 amino acids. V shed 5 bases and J 11 bases; nucleotides not matched to a gene: 8. As DNA, the CDR3 is TGTGCCAGCAGCAAAACGCAGGGGGGCGCTTTCTTT. Translated, it gives CASSKTQGGAFF. Together with reference TRBV7-2 and TRBJ1-1, the CDR3 gives the full variable domain: GAGVSQSPSNKVTEKGKDVELRCDPISGHTALYWYRQSLGQGLEFLIYFQGNSAPDKSGLPSDRFSAERTGGSVSTLTIQRTQQEDSAVYLCASSKTQGGAFFGQGTRLTVV.

The chain employs TRBV6-2 or TRBV6-3 and TRBJ1-1, with 7 bases fitting TRBD1. With V trimmed by 6 bases and J by 3 bases, 13 bases remained unmatched. The CDR3 spans 16 residues. Per the germline V gene, CDR1 is MNHEY and CDR2 is SVGEGT. The CDR3 coding sequence is TGTGCCAGCAGACTAGGGGACAGCGGTGGTGACACTGAAGCTTTCTTT. This gives the protein CASRLGDSGGDTEAFF.

V gene TRBV2 combines with J gene TRBJ1-5; perhaps TRBD1 as D (6 bases). The CDR3 spans 16 residues. Trimming stripped 6 bases from V and 5 bases from J, with 20 bases between. Germline V gene data show CDR1 as SNHLY and CDR2 as FYNNEI. The CDR3 protein is CASSPSSPGHHQPQHF. The CDR3 DNA reads as TGTGCCAGCAGCCCGTCAAGCCCGGGACACCATCAGCCCCAGCATTTT.

This clonotype was found a few times. V and J are TRBV27 and TRBJ2-1, with TRBD2 as a possible D gene (5 bases). Deletions cut 5 bases from V and 4 bases from J, with 12 bases between. The CDR3 is made up of 14 amino acids. From germline, CDR1 is MNHEY and CDR2 SMNVEV (reference sequence). CDR3 DNA sequence: TGTGCCAGCAGTCTACTAGAGAGATACAATGAGCAGTTCTTC. Translation: CASSLLERYNEQFF.

This chain uses TRBV9 with TRBJ1-2, with a possible D match to TRBD1 (5 bases). Germline CDR1 SGDLS, CDR2 YYNGEE. V lost 0 bases and J 5 bases, leaving 23 bases between the germline ends. The CDR3 extends over 18 amino acids. The CDR3 DNA is TGTGCCAGCAGCGTAGGTAGAACAGGTCATCATAGACCATATGGCTACACCTTC. As protein: CASSVGRTGHHRPYGYTF.

The chain joins TRBV4-2 to TRBJ2-1; D not certain. The germline V gene has CDR1 LGHNA and CDR2 YNFKEQ. This CDR3 has 17 amino acids. Deletions cut 3 bases from V and 2 bases from J, with 17 bases between. The CDR3 protein is CASSQSAGRLAYNEQFF. Written as DNA, the CDR3 is TGTGCCAGCAGCCAGTCGGCAGGCCGGTTGGCCTACAATGAGCAGTTCTTC.

This rearrangement joins TRBV20-1 to TRBJ2-4; 8 nucleotides agree with TRBD2. V shed 3 bases, J shed 8 bases, and the junction held 18 bases outside the gene matches. The CDR3 contains 17 residues. Germline V CDR1 and CDR2: DFQATT, SNEGSKA (reference sequence). CDR3 coding DNA: TGCAGTGCTAGGAAAAGTTTACTAGCGGTAATTGCGGACATTCAGTACTTC. Amino acids: CSARKSLLAVIADIQYF.

This clonotype was counted ten times or more. The rearrangement joins TRBV28 to TRBJ1-6, with TRBD1 identical over 8 bases. With 7 bases clipped from V and 2 bases from J, the junction kept 13 bases outside the gene matches. This CDR3 spans 18 amino acids. Germline V CDR1 and CDR2: MDHEN, SYDVKM. CDR3 region: CASISPGDRRAYNSPLHF. CDR3 DNA sequence: TGTGCCAGCATCTCACCGGGGGACAGGAGAGCCTATAATTCACCCCTCCACTTT.